The 22 T cell receptor beta chains below were found in one sample sequenced in a study of molecular identifiers for immune sequencing clone quantification. TCRdb itself ran the PCR reads through MiXCR, one entry per CDR3 protein. The data hold hundreds of thousands of distinct CDR3 sequences, with about 25% observed a single time. Sequences were obtained from naive CD8+ T cells from blood, with Jurkat cell RNA spiked in. Subset here: FACS-sorted CD8+CD4-CCR7+CD45RA+ naive T cells. The receptors were sampled from a human donor in good health. Some libraries in this study had Jurkat cell RNA spiked in.

The chain combines TRBV6-2 or TRBV6-3 with TRBJ1-1; a possible D gene is TRBD1 (6 bases). Germline loops: CDR1 MNHEY, CDR2 SVGEGT. The CDR3 has 13 amino acids. Trimming cost V 2 bases and J 14 bases, with 18 bases left between them. The CDR3, as DNA: TGTGCCAGCAGTTACACAGGGAGGACTGAACCATTCTTT. Translated: CASSYTGRTEPFF.

This clonotype was detected many times. V and J are TRBV4-3 and TRBJ2-1; tentative D call: TRBD1 (5 bases). V was cut by 3 bases and J by 2 bases, with 11 bases left in between. Germline loops: CDR1 LGHNA, CDR2 YSLEER. CDR3 size: 15 residues. The CDR3 sequence is CASSQGRNTYNEQFF. As DNA, the CDR3 is TGCGCCAGCAGCCAGGGGCGAAACACCTACAATGAGCAGTTCTTC.

Regarding this clonotype: Possible read error: a much larger clone is one base away. The rearrangement joins TRBV14 to TRBJ1-1; D is perhaps TRBD1 (6 bases). Germline assignment: CDR1 SGHDN and CDR2 FVKESK. This CDR3 contains 13 residues. The CDR3 reads CAGSIWGLTEAFF. As DNA, the CDR3 is TGTGCCGGCAGCATATGGGGGCTCACTGAAGCTTTCTTT.

This clonotype has a handful of counts. The chain has TRBV27 and TRBJ1-6; D is unresolved. The V end was cut by 3 bases, the J end by 8 bases, with 5 bases between. In germline, CDR1 is MNHEY, CDR2 SMNVEV (reference sequence). The CDR3 spans 12 residues. This CDR3 reads CASSFPDSPLHF. CDR3 DNA: TGTGCCAGCAGTTTCCCAGATTCACCCCTCCACTTT.

At least ten counts were recorded for this clonotype. The V gene is TRBV7-9, the J gene TRBJ2-3; TRBD2 matches at 7 bases. Looked up from germline, CDR1 is SEHNR and CDR2 is FQNEAQ (reference sequence). The trim removed 6 bases at V and 2 bases at J, leaving 8 bases unmatched. The CDR3 is 15 residues long. The CDR3 reads CASRPPGLSTDTQYF. The CDR3 region has the DNA TGTGCCAGCAGACCCCCGGGACTATCCACAGATACGCAGTATTTT.

This clonotype came up a few times. V usage is TRBV2 and J usage is TRBJ2-1; D is ambiguous. Trimming shortened V by 3 bases and J by 9 bases, and 12 bases separated the two germline ends. This CDR3 is built from 13 residues. CDR1 and CDR2 from the germline V gene are SNHLY and FYNNEI. Here the CDR3 reads CASSDSLKSEQFF. Written as DNA, the CDR3 is TGTGCCAGCAGTGATTCCTTAAAGTCTGAGCAGTTCTTC.

For this clonotype: Just one base apart from a much larger clone, this may be a read error. The chain links TRBV7-6 to TRBJ1-3; no clear D gene. There are 16 residues in the CDR3. CDR1 and CDR2 (germline): SGHVS, FNYEAQ. Trimming removed 5 bases at V and 0 bases at J, with 14 bases between. This CDR3 is CASSLDSRISGNTIYF. The CDR3 DNA follows: TGTGCCAGCAGCCTAGACTCCAGGATCTCTGGAAACACCATATATTTT.

This clonotype has more than one count but fewer than ten. The J gene is TRBJ1-2, the V gene TRBV4-1; D remains ambiguous. The V and J ends lost 0 bases and 4 bases respectively, with 12 bases between them. Germline CDR1 MGHRA, CDR2 YSYEKL. This CDR3 comprises 15 residues. The CDR3 region is CASSQDPAFTYGYTF. DNA of the CDR3: TGCGCCAGCAGCCAAGACCCGGCATTCACCTATGGCTACACCTTC.

With regard to this clonotype: Germline and junction disagree at one end, which may indicate a read error. V and J are TRBV2 and TRBJ1-4; TRBD1 aligns across 7 bases. Germline values: CDR1 SNHLY, CDR2 FYNNEI. The CDR3 covers 15 residues. The CDR3, as DNA: TGTGCCAGCAGAGAAGGTGACAGGGATGGTGAAAAACTGTTTTTT. It translates to CASREGDRDGEKLFF.

The chain recombines TRBV7-9 with TRBJ1-3; D ambiguous. The CDR3 runs to 15 residues. The germline CDR1 and CDR2 sequences are SEHNR and FQNEAQ (reference sequence). V dropped 1 base and J dropped 0 bases, with 7 bases sitting between them. DNA of the CDR3: TGTGCCAGCAGCTTAGACGTGCCCTCTGGAAACACCATATATTTT. Translated: CASSLDVPSGNTIYF.

This clonotype was counted only a few times. Here the CDR3 reads CASSYTGGTGELFF. DNA of the CDR3: TGTGCCAGCAGTTACACAGGGGGCACCGGGGAGCTGTTTTTT. This chain connects TRBV12-3 or TRBV12-4 to TRBJ2-2, with TRBD1 matching 8 bases. The CDR3 spans 14 residues. Trimming at V came to 4 bases and at J to 4 bases, leaving 2 bases not matched to a gene.

Points on this clonotype: A much larger clone sits a single nucleotide away, making a read error possible. The J gene is TRBJ1-1, the V gene TRBV5-1; D gene ambiguous. The CDR3 is 15 amino acids. Germline CDR1 SGHRS, CDR2 YFSETQ. V lost 7 bases and J lost 0, with 16 bases in between. The CDR3 protein is CASGYDTDMNTEAFF. DNA for the CDR3: TGCGCCAGCGGCTACGATACAGATATGAACACTGAAGCTTTCTTT.

As for this clonotype: This may arise from a read error, as a much more abundant clone is one base away. The chain couples TRBV14 to TRBJ2-3; TRBD2 agrees at 7 bases. The germline gives CDR1 SGHDN, CDR2 FVKESK. The V gene end was trimmed by 4 bases and the J gene end by 5 bases; junction bases not matched to a gene: 9. The CDR3 extends over 15 amino acids. CDR3 nucleotide sequence: TGTGCCAGCAGCCCACTCAACGGGGGGAAAGATACGCAGTATTTT. Translating gives CASSPLNGGKDTQYF.

The J gene is TRBJ1-1, the V gene TRBV27; D unresolved. The CDR3 runs to 13 residues. Germline V gene data show CDR1 as MNHEY and CDR2 as SMNVEV (reference sequence). Trimming shortened V by 5 bases and J by 9 bases, and 16 bases separated the two germline ends. This chain's CDR3 is CASSPWTALKAFF. CDR3 bases: TGTGCCAGCAGTCCCTGGACCGCACTGAAAGCTTTCTTT.

This clonotype was counted many times. The rearrangement joins TRBV9 to TRBJ1-5, with D unclear. The length of the CDR3 is 15 residues. Trimming removed 0 bases from V and 10 bases from J, with 17 bases in between. Germline V gene sequence: CDR1 SGDLS, CDR2 YYNGEE. CDR3: CASSVESSPVYPQHF. CDR3 coding DNA: TGTGCCAGCAGCGTAGAGTCCTCCCCCGTCTACCCCCAGCATTTT.

Ten or more counts support this clonotype. The gene calls are TRBV3-1 and TRBJ2-3; no clear D. Trimming removed 2 bases from V and 1 base from J, with 13 bases in between. The CDR3 loop spans 16 amino acids. The germline CDR1 and CDR2 sequences are LGHDT and YNNKEL (reference sequence). The CDR3 is CASSQLHSPGTDTQYF. CDR3 DNA sequence: TGTGCCAGCAGCCAACTCCATAGCCCTGGCACAGATACGCAGTATTTT.

This clonotype appeared a few times. The chain links TRBV27 to TRBJ1-2; 7 bases line up with TRBD1. Unmatched junction bases numbered 14, after V lost 6 bases and J lost 4 bases. This CDR3 is 16 amino acids long. From germline, CDR1 is MNHEY and CDR2 SMNVEV (reference sequence). CDR3 nucleotide sequence: TGTGCCAGCAGCCTGATAAGGACAGGTGGCTTCTATGGCTACACCTTC. Protein: CASSLIRTGGFYGYTF.

The sample holds many counts of this clonotype. The chain recombines TRBV5-6 with TRBJ2-5; a weak D match, TRBD2 (5 bases). The V end was cut by 5 bases, the J end by 4 bases, with 18 bases between. The V gene's germline CDR1 is SGHDT and CDR2 YYEEEE. The CDR3 totals 15 residues. CDR3 in amino acids: CASSLRRDRGETQYF. The CDR3 nucleotides read TGTGCCAGCAGTTTACGGCGTGATCGGGGAGAGACCCAGTACTTC. Filled out from reference TRBV5-6 and TRBJ2-5, the complete variable domain reads DAGVTQSPTHLIKTRGQQVTLRCSPKSGHDTVSWYQQALGQGPQFIFQYYEEEERQRGNFPDRFSGHQFPNYSSELNVNALLLGDSALYLCASSLRRDRGETQYFGPGTRLLVL.

The V call is TRBV28, the J call TRBJ1-1, with 7 bases identical to TRBD1. Germline V lookup: CDR1 MDHEN, CDR2 SYDVKM. This CDR3 is 13 amino acids long. V shed 7 bases and J 7 bases; nucleotides not matched to a gene: 9. The CDR3 sequence: CASNKIRDSEAFF. The CDR3 region has the DNA TGTGCCAGCAACAAGATCCGGGACAGTGAAGCTTTCTTT. Drawing the rest from reference TRBV28 and TRBJ1-1, the complete variable domain is DVKVTQSSRYLVKRTGEKVFLECVQDMDHENMFWYRQDPGLGLRLIYFSYDVKMKEKGDIPEGYSVSREKKERFSLILESASTNQTSMYLCASNKIRDSEAFFGQGTRLTVV.

This clonotype was counted ten times or more. The J gene is TRBJ1-1, the V gene TRBV11-2; D unclear. Germline lookup yields CDR1 SGHAT and CDR2 FQNNGV. The CDR3 has 15 residues. Trimming shortened V by 0 bases and J by 0 bases, and 8 bases separated the two germline ends. Here the CDR3 reads CASSLEGYMNTEAFF. CDR3 coding DNA: TGTGCCAGCAGCTTAGAAGGATATATGAACACTGAAGCTTTCTTT.

In the case of this clonotype: At one of its ends the junction is not consistent with the germline gene, which may arise from a read error. The rearrangement uses TRBV4-3 and TRBJ1-2; possible D gene TRBD1, 5 bases. The CDR3 spans 17 residues. Per the germline V gene, CDR1 is LGHNA and CDR2 is YSLEER. The DNA of the CDR3 is TGCGCCAGCAGCCAAGATCGGGGACGGCTGCCAATCTATAGCTACACCTTC. Translating it yields CASSQDRGRLPIYSYTF.

This clonotype was counted at least ten times. CDR3 DNA: TGTGCCAGCAGCCGGGGACAGGGGAGCACAGATACGCAGTATTTT. This sequence encodes CASSRGQGSTDTQYF. The chain employs TRBV5-4 and TRBJ2-3; 10 bases are a match to TRBD1. There are 15 residues in the CDR3. Trimming removed 4 bases from V and 0 bases from J; junction bases left unmatched: 2. Per germline, CDR1 SGHNT and CDR2 YYREEE (reference sequence).